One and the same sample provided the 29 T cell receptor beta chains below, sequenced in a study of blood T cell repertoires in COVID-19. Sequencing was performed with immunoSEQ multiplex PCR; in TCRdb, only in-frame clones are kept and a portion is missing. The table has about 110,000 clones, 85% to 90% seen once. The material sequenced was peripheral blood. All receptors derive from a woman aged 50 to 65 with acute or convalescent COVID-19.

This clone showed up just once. The CDR3 here is CASSYGLQEQFF. CDR3 nucleotide sequence: TGTGCCAGCAGTTACGGACTTCAGGAGCAGTTCTTC. The chain combines TRBV6-6 with TRBJ2-1, with a weak D call TRBD2 (5 bases). The ends were cut back, 2 bases at V and 10 bases at J, with 9 bases in the middle. Germline-derived CDR1 and CDR2 are MNHNY and SVGAGI (reference sequence). The CDR3 extends over 12 amino acids.

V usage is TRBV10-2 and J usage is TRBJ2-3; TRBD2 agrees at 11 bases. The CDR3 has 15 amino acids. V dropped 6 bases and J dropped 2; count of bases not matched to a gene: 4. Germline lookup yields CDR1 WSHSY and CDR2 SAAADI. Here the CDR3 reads CASSGLAGATDTQYF. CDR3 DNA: TGCGCCAGCAGCGGACTAGCGGGCGCCACAGATACGCAGTATTTT.

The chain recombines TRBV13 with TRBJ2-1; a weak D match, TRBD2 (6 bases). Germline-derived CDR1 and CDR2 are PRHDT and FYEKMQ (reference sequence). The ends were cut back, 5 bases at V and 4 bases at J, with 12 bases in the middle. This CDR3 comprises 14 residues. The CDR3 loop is CASSRGSVYNEQFF. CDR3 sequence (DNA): TGTGCCAGCAGCCGGGGGTCCGTATACAATGAGCAGTTCTTC.

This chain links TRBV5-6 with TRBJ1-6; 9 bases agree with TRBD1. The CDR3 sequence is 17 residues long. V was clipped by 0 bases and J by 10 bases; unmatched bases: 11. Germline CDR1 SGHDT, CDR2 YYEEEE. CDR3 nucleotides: TGTGCCAGCAGCTTGGGTCCGTGGGGACAGGGCGGATCACCCCTCCACTTT. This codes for CASSLGPWGQGGSPLHF.

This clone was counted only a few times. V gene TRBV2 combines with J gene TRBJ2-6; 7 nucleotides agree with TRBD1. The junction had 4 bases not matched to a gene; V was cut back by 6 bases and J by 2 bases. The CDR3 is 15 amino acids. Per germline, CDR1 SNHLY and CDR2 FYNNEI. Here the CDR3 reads CASRVTGAGANVLTF. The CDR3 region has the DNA TGTGCCAGCAGGGTAACAGGGGCTGGGGCCAACGTCCTGACTTTC.

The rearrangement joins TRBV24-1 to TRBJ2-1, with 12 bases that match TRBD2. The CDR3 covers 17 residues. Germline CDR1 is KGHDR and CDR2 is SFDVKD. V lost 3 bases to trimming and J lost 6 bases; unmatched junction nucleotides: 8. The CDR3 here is CATSDRDSSGRVNEQFF. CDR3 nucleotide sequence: TGTGCCACCAGTGATCGCGACTCTAGCGGGAGGGTCAATGAGCAGTTCTTC.

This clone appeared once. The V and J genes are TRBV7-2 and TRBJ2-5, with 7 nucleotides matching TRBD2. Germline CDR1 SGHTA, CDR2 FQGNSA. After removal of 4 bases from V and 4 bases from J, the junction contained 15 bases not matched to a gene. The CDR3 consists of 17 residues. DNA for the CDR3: TGTGCCAGCAGCTATGCCCCGGGGGGAGGGCATGGAGAGACCCAGTACTTC. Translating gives CASSYAPGGGHGETQYF.

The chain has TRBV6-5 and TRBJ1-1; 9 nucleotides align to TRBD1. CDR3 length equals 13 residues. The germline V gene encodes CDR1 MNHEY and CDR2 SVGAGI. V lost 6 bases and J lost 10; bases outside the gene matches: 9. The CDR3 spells CASSRPGQGAAFF. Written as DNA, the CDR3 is TGTGCCAGCAGCCGCCCGGGACAGGGTGCAGCTTTCTTT.

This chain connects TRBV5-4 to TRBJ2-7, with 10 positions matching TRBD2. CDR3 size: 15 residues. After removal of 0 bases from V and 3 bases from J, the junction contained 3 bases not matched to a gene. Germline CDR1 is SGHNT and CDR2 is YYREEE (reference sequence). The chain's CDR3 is CASSLASGSGYEQYF. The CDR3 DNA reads TGTGCCAGCAGCTTGGCTAGCGGGAGTGGCTACGAGCAGTACTTC.

Here the CDR3 DNA reads TGTGCCATCAGTGAGAGGGTTAGCGAAGAGACCCAGTACTTC. Translating gives CAISERVSEETQYF. V usage is TRBV10-3 and J usage is TRBJ2-5, with a weak D call TRBD2 (5 bases). With 2 bases removed from V and 3 bases from J, the gap between germline ends came to 10 bases. From germline, CDR1 is ENHRY and CDR2 SYGVKD. The CDR3 extends over 14 amino acids.

CDR3 protein: CASSRGDRGLYGYTF. The DNA for the CDR3 is TGTGCCAGCAGCCGCGGTGACAGGGGGCTCTATGGCTACACCTTC. The V and J genes are TRBV3-1 (or the pseudogene TRBV3-2) and TRBJ1-2, with 10 bases fitting TRBD1. The CDR3 has 15 amino acids. The junction had 6 bases not matched to a gene; V was cut back by 4 bases and J by 4 bases. Germline V gene sequence: CDR1 LGHDT, CDR2 YNNKEL (reference sequence).

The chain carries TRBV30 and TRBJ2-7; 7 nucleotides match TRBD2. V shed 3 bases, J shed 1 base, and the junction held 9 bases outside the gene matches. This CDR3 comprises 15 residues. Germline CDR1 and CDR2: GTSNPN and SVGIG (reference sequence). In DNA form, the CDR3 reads TGTGCCTGGAGAAGTCTGGCGGGAGCTTCCTACGAGCAGTACTTC. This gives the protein CAWRSLAGASYEQYF.

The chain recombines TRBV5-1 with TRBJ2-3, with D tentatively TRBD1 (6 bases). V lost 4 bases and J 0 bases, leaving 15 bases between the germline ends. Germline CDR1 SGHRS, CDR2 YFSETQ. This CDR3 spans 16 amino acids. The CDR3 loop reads CASSPWAGASTDTQYF. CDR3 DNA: TGCGCCAGCAGCCCTTGGGCAGGGGCTAGCACAGATACGCAGTATTTT.

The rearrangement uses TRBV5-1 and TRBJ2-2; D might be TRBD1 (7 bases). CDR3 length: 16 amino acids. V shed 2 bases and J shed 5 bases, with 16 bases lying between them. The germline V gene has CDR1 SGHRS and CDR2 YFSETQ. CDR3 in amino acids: CASSFGRQGKTGELFF. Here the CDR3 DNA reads TGCGCCAGCAGCTTCGGGAGACAGGGAAAGACCGGGGAGCTGTTTTTT.

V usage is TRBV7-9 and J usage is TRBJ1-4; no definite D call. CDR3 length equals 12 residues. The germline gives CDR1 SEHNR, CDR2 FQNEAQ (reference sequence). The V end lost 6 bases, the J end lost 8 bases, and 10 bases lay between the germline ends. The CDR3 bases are TGTGCCAGCAGTTCCGGGGAAGAAAAACTGTTTTTT. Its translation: CASSSGEEKLFF.

The CDR3 DNA sequence: TGTGCCTCCCGGAGGGGGACAGGCAGTAATTCACCCCTCCACTTT. It is translated as CASRRGTGSNSPLHF. The gene calls are TRBV7-9 and TRBJ1-6; 8 nucleotides agree with TRBD1. The length of the CDR3 is 15 residues. Germline CDR1 SEHNR, CDR2 FQNEAQ (reference sequence). Trimming removed 11 bases from V and 6 bases from J; junction bases left unmatched: 12.

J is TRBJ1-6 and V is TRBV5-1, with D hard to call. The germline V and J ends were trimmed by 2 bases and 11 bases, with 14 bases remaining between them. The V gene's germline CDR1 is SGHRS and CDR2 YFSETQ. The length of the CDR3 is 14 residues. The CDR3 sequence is CASSLLFDQAPLHF. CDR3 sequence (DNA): TGCGCCAGCAGCTTACTCTTCGACCAGGCACCCCTCCACTTT.

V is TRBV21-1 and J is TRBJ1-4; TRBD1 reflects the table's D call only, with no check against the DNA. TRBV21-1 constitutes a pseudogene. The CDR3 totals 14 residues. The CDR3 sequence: CASSNYRENEKLFF. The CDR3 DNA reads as TGTGCCAGCAGCAATTACAGGGAAAATGAAAAACTGTTTTTT.

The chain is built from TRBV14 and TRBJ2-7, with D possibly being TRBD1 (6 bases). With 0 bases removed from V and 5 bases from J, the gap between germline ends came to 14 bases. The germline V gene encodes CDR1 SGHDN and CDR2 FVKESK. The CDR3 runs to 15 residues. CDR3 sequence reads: CASSQESPGAHEQYF. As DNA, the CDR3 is TGTGCCAGCAGCCAAGAGTCCCCAGGGGCCCACGAGCAGTACTTC. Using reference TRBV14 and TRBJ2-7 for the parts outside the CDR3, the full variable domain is EAGVTQFPSHSVIEKGQTVTLRCDPISGHDNLYWYRRVMGKEIKFLLHFVKESKQDESGMPNNRFLAERTGGTYSTLKVQPAELEDSGVYFCASSQESPGAHEQYFGPGTRLTVT.

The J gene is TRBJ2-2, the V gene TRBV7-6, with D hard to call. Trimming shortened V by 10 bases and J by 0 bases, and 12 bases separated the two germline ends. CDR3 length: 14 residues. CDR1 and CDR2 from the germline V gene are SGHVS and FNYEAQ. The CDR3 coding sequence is TGTGCCACCATGGTTGGGCCGAACACCGGGGAGCTGTTTTTT. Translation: CATMVGPNTGELFF.

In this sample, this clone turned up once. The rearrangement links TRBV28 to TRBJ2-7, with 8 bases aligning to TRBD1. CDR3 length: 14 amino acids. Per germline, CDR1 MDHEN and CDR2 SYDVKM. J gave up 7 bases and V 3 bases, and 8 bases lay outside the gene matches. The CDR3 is CASSFNRGLGEQYF. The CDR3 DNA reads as TGTGCCAGCAGTTTTAACAGGGGGTTGGGGGAGCAGTACTTC. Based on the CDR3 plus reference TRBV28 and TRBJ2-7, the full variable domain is DVKVTQSSRYLVKRTGEKVFLECVQDMDHENMFWYRQDPGLGLRLIYFSYDVKMKEKGDIPEGYSVSREKKERFSLILESASTNQTSMYLCASSFNRGLGEQYFGPGTRLTVT.

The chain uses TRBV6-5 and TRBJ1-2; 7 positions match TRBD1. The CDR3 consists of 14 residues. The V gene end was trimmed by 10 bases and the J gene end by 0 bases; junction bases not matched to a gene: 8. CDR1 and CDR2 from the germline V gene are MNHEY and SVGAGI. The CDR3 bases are TGTGCCACCAGACAGGGTGGCTCTAACTATGGCTACACCTTC. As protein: CATRQGGSNYGYTF.

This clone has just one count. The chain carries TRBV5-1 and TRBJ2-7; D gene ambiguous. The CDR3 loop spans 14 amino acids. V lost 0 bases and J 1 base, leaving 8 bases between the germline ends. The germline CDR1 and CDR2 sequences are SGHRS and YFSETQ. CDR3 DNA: TGCGCCAGCAGCTTGGTTGCGGTATCCTACGAGCAGTACTTC. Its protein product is CASSLVAVSYEQYF.

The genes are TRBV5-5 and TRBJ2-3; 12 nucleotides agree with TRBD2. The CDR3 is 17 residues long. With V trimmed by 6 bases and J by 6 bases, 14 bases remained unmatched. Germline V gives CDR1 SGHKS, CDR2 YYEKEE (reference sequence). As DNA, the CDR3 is TGTGCCAGCAAACTACTCCCCCCTAGCGGGAGGGGGGATACGCAGTATTTT. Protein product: CASKLLPPSGRGDTQYF.

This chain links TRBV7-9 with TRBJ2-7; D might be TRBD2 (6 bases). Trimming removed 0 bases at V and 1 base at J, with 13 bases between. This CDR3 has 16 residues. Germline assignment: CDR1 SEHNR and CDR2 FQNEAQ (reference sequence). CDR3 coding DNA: TGTGCCAGCAGCTTAGCCGCGGGGATCGAGTCCTACGAGCAGTACTTC. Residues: CASSLAAGIESYEQYF.

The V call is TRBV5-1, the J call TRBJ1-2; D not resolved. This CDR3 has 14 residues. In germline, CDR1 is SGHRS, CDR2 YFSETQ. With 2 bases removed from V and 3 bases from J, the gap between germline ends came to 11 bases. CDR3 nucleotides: TGCGCCAGCAGCTTAGGAGGGTATTACTATGGCTACACCTTC. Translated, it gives CASSLGGYYYGYTF.

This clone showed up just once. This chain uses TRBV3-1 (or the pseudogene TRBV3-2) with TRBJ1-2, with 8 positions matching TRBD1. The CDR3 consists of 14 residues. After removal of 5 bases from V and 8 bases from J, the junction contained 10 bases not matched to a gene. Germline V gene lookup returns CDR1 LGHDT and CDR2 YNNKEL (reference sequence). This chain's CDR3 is CASSSRGLSSGYTF. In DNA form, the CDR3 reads TGTGCCAGCAGCAGCAGGGGGCTTTCCTCGGGCTACACCTTC.

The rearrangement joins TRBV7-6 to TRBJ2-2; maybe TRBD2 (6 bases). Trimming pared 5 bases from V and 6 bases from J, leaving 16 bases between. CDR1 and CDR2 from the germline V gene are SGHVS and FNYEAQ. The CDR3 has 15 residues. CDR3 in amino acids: CASSPGLGGAGELFF. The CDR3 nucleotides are TGTGCCAGCAGCCCGGGTCTAGGAGGGGCCGGGGAGCTGTTTTTT.

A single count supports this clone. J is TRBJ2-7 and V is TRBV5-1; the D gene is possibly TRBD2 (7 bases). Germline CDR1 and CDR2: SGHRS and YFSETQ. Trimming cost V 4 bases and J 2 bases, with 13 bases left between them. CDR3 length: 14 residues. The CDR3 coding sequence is TGCGCCAGCAGCCGGACTAGGGGGGCCTACGAGCAGTACTTC. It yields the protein CASSRTRGAYEQYF.